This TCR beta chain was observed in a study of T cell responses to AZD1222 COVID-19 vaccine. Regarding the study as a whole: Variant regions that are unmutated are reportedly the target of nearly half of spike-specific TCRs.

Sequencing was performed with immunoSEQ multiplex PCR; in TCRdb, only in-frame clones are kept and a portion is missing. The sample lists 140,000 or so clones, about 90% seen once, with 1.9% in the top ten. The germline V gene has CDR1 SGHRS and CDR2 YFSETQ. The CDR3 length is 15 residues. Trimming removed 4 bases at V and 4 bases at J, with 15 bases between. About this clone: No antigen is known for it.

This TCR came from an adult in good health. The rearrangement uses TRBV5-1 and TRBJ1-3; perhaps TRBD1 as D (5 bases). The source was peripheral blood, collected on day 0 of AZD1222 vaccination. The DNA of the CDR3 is TGCGCCAGCAGCCCTTACTCGGGGGTCGGAAACACCATATATTTT. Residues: CASSPYSGVGNTIYF.